Each of the 7 T cell receptor beta chains below was sequenced from the same sample in a study of Graves' ophthalmopathy and Graves' hyperthyroidism (dated by TCRdb to 2017 to 2018). The sample was run on an Illumina HiSeq 2000. For repertoire sequencing, the TCR beta CDR3 regions were amplified from RNA transcripts. The first round of RT-PCR was done with HTBI primers and the Qiagen OneStep RT-PCR kit, and was followed by a second round of multiplex PCR, then size selection and purification. TCRdb itself trimmed the public reads at Q25 with fastp, ran MiXCR and retained productive beta chains. Rows with one shared CDR3 protein collapse into an entry with the most common genes and DNA. Here the sample has about 550,000 distinct CDR3 sequences; roughly 39% occur a single time. Less than 4.5% of the sample comes from the top ten. The sequenced sample consisted of peripheral blood or thyroid tissue (not recorded which). These receptor sequences come from an adult man with Graves' hyperthyroidism.

CDR3 DNA sequence: TGTGCCAGCAGTGACGGGGGAACACAAGAGACCCAGTACTTC. This gives the protein CASSDGGTQETQYF. The chain uses TRBV2 and TRBJ2-5, with D perhaps matching TRBD2 (6 bases). From germline, CDR1 is SNHLY and CDR2 FYNNEI. The CDR3 is made up of 14 amino acids. V was trimmed by 3 bases and J by 2 bases, leaving 10 bases between them.

The chain couples TRBV2 to TRBJ1-1, with TRBD1 matching 8 bases. V lost 7 bases to trimming and J lost 7 bases; unmatched junction nucleotides: 2. The germline V gene encodes CDR1 SNHLY and CDR2 FYNNEI. This CDR3 contains 11 residues. The chain's CDR3 is CASMTGDEAFF. The CDR3 DNA reads TGTGCCAGCATGACAGGGGATGAAGCTTTCTTT.

This clonotype was recorded only once. With a much larger clone just one base away, this may be a read error. This sequence joins TRBV15 and TRBJ1-1, with D uncertain. The germline V and J ends were trimmed by 1 base and 4 bases, with 10 bases remaining between them. The CDR3 length is 14 residues. Germline V gene lookup returns CDR1 LNHNV and CDR2 YYDKDF (reference sequence). The CDR3 spells CATSRVPRSTEAFF. CDR3 nucleotides: TGTGCCACCAGCAGAGTTCCCAGGAGCACTGAAGCTTTCTTT.

The chain recombines TRBV7-4 with TRBJ2-7, with TRBD2 identical over 12 bases. This CDR3 region has 18 residues. CDR1 is SGHVT and CDR2 is SQSDAQ in the germline V gene. J lost 3 bases, V lost 5 bases, and 14 bases had no gene match. The CDR3 reads CASSTRTSGTYNLYEQYF. In DNA form, the CDR3 reads TGTGCCAGCAGCACCCGGACTAGCGGGACTTATAACCTCTACGAGCAGTACTTC.

This clonotype was seen many times. The V call is TRBV5-1, the J call TRBJ2-7; D uncertain. Germline V lookup: CDR1 SGHRS, CDR2 YFSETQ. V was shortened by 0 bases and J by 1 base, with 11 bases between the two germline ends. The CDR3 contains 15 residues. For the CDR3, the DNA is TGCGCCAGCAGCTTGGAAGGGCACAGTTCCTACGAGCAGTACTTC. Translation: CASSLEGHSSYEQYF.

The chain uses TRBV7-8 and TRBJ2-7; D might be TRBD1 (5 bases). The CDR3 length is 13 residues. V lost 0 bases, J lost 7 bases, and 10 bases lay in between. Germline loops: CDR1 SGHVS, CDR2 FQNEAQ. The CDR3 region has the DNA TGTGCCAGCAGCTTAGCGGGGCTCGGTGAGCAGTACTTC. Protein sequence: CASSLAGLGEQYF.

This clonotype showed up just a few times. This sequence joins TRBV7-9 and TRBJ2-7; 10 bases line up with TRBD1. Trimming took 5 bases from V and 3 from J; bases not matched to a gene: 4. CDR1 SEHNR and CDR2 FQNEAQ come from the germline V gene (reference sequence). The CDR3 runs to 14 residues. The CDR3 DNA reads as TGTGCCAGCAGCAAGGACAGGGGGGACTACGAGCAGTACTTC. This sequence encodes CASSKDRGDYEQYF.